A single sample is the source of the 25 T cell receptor beta chains below, sequenced in a study of T cells in Graves' hyperthyroidism and ophthalmopathy. It was RNA transcripts that yielded the amplified TCR beta CDR3 regions. The HTBI primer set served for first-round RT-PCR of the TCR CDR3. A single record per CDR3 protein comes from TCRdb applying MiXCR to the multiplex PCR reads. The data show more than 500,000 distinct CDR3 sequences, 11% to 15% seen once. The sample comprised blood. The receptors shown here come from a woman in her 40s with Graves' hyperthyroidism.

This clonotype was recorded a few times. This sequence joins TRBV10-3 and TRBJ1-5; no reliable D call. In germline, CDR1 is ENHRY, CDR2 SYGVKD. The CDR3 contains 16 residues. V was trimmed by 3 bases and J by 4 bases, leaving 16 bases between them. CDR3 protein: CAISDRIFGSNQPQHF. As DNA, the CDR3 is TGTGCCATCAGTGATAGAATTTTCGGGAGTAATCAGCCCCAGCATTTT.

This clonotype was seen more than once but under ten times. The V call is TRBV6-1, the J call TRBJ2-7; D perhaps matches TRBD2 (5 bases). The germline CDR1 and CDR2 sequences are MNHNS and SASEGT. This CDR3 has 13 amino acids. V lost 7 bases and J 2 bases, leaving 12 bases between the germline ends. CDR3 coding DNA: TGTGCCAGCAATATACGGGATCCCTACGAGCAGTACTTC. This sequence encodes CASNIRDPYEQYF.

The V gene is TRBV30, the J gene TRBJ1-3; weak D call: TRBD1 (6 bases). V lost 5 bases, J lost 2 bases, and 16 bases lay in between. CDR1 is GTSNPN and CDR2 is SVGIG in the germline V gene (reference sequence). The length of the CDR3 is 15 residues. CDR3 in amino acids: CAWGSTTGTGNTIYF. The CDR3 nucleotides read TGTGCCTGGGGTTCGACTACAGGGACTGGAAACACCATATATTTT.

V and J are TRBV7-8 and TRBJ2-1; the D call may be TRBD1 or TRBD2 (7 bases each). Germline lookup yields CDR1 SGHVS and CDR2 FQNEAQ. CDR3 length: 13 residues. Trimming shortened V by 4 bases and J by 10 bases, and 14 bases separated the two germline ends. The CDR3 region has the DNA TGTGCCAGCAGCTCCCTCCAGGGGGGGGAGCAGTTCTTC. Translation: CASSSLQGGEQFF.

This clonotype occurred a few times. The chain carries TRBV11-2 and TRBJ2-5; possibly TRBD2 for D (5 bases). The germline V and J ends were trimmed by 6 bases and 2 bases, with 19 bases remaining between them. The CDR3 contains 16 residues. Germline V gene lookup returns CDR1 SGHAT and CDR2 FQNNGV. The DNA of the CDR3 is TGTGCCAGCAGTTTGAGGGCCTTTACCGATCAAGAGACCCAGTACTTC. This codes for CASSLRAFTDQETQYF.

This clonotype was found many times. The genes are TRBV24-1 and TRBJ2-2, with 8 positions matching TRBD2. The J segment lost 2 bases and the V segment lost 3 bases, leaving 4 bases of the junction unmatched. Germline CDR1 is KGHDR and CDR2 is SFDVKD. CDR3 size: 16 residues. Here the CDR3 reads CATSDLAGGNTGELFF. The CDR3 DNA is TGTGCCACCAGTGATCTCGCGGGAGGTAACACCGGGGAGCTGTTTTTT.

This clonotype has more than one count but fewer than ten. A junction boundary mismatches the germline segment, possibly from a read error. The chain links TRBV12-3 or TRBV12-4 to TRBJ2-3; maybe TRBD2 (6 bases). CDR3 length: 13 residues. This chain's CDR3 is CASSLTSTDAQYF. In DNA, the CDR3 is TGTGCCAGCAGCCTCACTAGCACAGATGCGCAGTATTTT.

This clonotype appeared many times. The chain combines TRBV28 with TRBJ2-4; possibly TRBD2 for D (6 bases). V dropped 3 bases and J dropped 3 bases, with 27 bases sitting between them. The CDR3 spans 20 residues. Germline V CDR1 and CDR2: MDHEN, SYDVKM. DNA of the CDR3: TGTGCCAGCAGTTTTGTGACAAGCCGGGACGGACTAAATCACAAAAACATTCAGTACTTC. It is translated as CASSFVTSRDGLNHKNIQYF.

There are many counts of this clonotype. This chain connects TRBV7-2 to TRBJ2-5; D is perhaps TRBD1 or TRBD2 (5 bases each). Germline V gives CDR1 SGHTA, CDR2 FQGNSA. V lost 0 bases and J lost 1, with 9 bases in between. The CDR3 extends over 15 amino acids. The CDR3 here is CASSLAGTTQETQYF. The CDR3 DNA reads TGTGCCAGCAGCTTAGCCGGGACCACCCAAGAGACCCAGTACTTC.

This clonotype was counted a few times. The V gene is TRBV19, the J gene TRBJ2-3, with D possibly matching TRBD2 (6 bases). Looked up from germline, CDR1 is LNHDA and CDR2 is SQIVND (reference sequence). The germline V and J ends were trimmed by 5 bases and 1 base, with 16 bases remaining between them. This CDR3 has 16 residues. The CDR3 sequence is CASSSGASARTDTQYF. The CDR3 region has the DNA TGTGCCAGTAGTTCCGGGGCTAGCGCACGCACAGATACGCAGTATTTT.

This clonotype was counted ten times or more. The chain combines TRBV28 with TRBJ1-1; 9 positions agree with TRBD1. The CDR3 consists of 14 residues. Germline-derived CDR1 and CDR2 are MDHEN and SYDVKM. Losses at the gene ends were 2 bases for V and 11 bases for J; bases not matched to a gene: 9. CDR3 in amino acids: CASSLPGQGRWAFF. CDR3 in DNA: TGTGCCAGCAGTTTACCCGGACAGGGGCGCTGGGCTTTCTTT.

This clonotype occurred many times. As DNA, the CDR3 is TGTGCCAGCAGTACCTCCCCGACTAGCGGGAAGTACCAAGAGACCCAGTACTTC. Translating it yields CASSTSPTSGKYQETQYF. The J gene is TRBJ2-5, the V gene TRBV6-1, with 11 bases fitting TRBD2. Germline values: CDR1 MNHNS, CDR2 SASEGT. The length of the CDR3 is 18 residues. J was trimmed by 0 bases and V by 5 bases; bases with no gene match: 11.

With respect to this clonotype: A single base separates this from a much larger clone, so it may be a read error. The gene calls are TRBV28 and TRBJ1-5; D is perhaps TRBD1 (5 bases). Germline V CDR1 and CDR2: MDHEN, SYDVKM. CDR3 length: 13 residues. CDR3: CASSNRGNRPQHF. Written as DNA, the CDR3 is TGTGCCAGCAGTAATCGGGGCAATCGGCCCCAGCATTTT.

The chain recombines TRBV4-1 with TRBJ1-1; TRBD1 is a possible D gene (5 bases). In germline, CDR1 is MGHRA, CDR2 YSYEKL. V shed 0 bases and J shed 1 base, with 9 bases lying between them. The CDR3 length is 15 residues. As DNA, the CDR3 is TGCGCCAGCAGCCAAGATGCAGGGCCGAACACTGAAGCTTTCTTT. This gives the protein CASSQDAGPNTEAFF.

This clonotype came up a few times. The CDR3 sequence: CASSNRDKGLAGADEQFF. The CDR3 region has the DNA TGTGCCAGCAGCAACCGGGACAAGGGACTAGCGGGAGCCGATGAGCAGTTCTTC. The J gene is TRBJ2-1, the V gene TRBV5-8, with 14 nucleotides matching TRBD2. CDR1 and CDR2 from the germline V gene are SGHTS and YDEGEE. The CDR3 contains 18 residues. The J segment lost 8 bases and the V segment lost 4 bases, leaving 14 bases of the junction unmatched.

This clonotype came up many times. This sequence joins TRBV5-5 and TRBJ1-1; a weak D match, TRBD1 (5 bases). The V gene lost 4 bases and the J gene lost 3 bases, with 13 bases spanning the gap. The CDR3 loop spans 14 amino acids. Germline V CDR1 and CDR2: SGHKS, YYEKEE (reference sequence). CDR3 region: CASSGSGADTEAFF. DNA of the CDR3: TGTGCCAGCAGCGGGTCCGGGGCAGACACTGAAGCTTTCTTT.

This clonotype was seen repeatedly, ten times or more. The chain is built from TRBV18 and TRBJ2-1; possibly TRBD1 for D (5 bases). The CDR3 has 14 residues. Trimming took off 3 bases at V and 6 bases at J, with 12 bases between the two ends. Per the germline V gene, CDR1 is KGHSH and CDR2 is LQKENI. CDR3 region: CASSPGADGNEQFF. The CDR3 nucleotides read TGTGCCAGCTCACCTGGGGCAGATGGCAATGAGCAGTTCTTC.

This clonotype was observed at least ten times. The genes are TRBV28 and TRBJ2-7; D possibly uses TRBD1 or TRBD2 (5 bases each). The CDR3 is 14 amino acids. Germline CDR1 reads MDHEN; CDR2 reads SYDVKM. V lost 1 base and J lost 5, with 12 bases in between. Here the CDR3 reads CASSLSGRGDEQYF. The CDR3 DNA reads as TGTGCCAGCAGTTTATCGGGAAGAGGGGACGAGCAGTACTTC.

This clonotype has a count of ten or more. This chain links TRBV12-3 or TRBV12-4 with TRBJ2-1; TRBD2 aligns across 14 bases. Germline trimming cut 5 bases from V and 9 bases from J; bases unmatched to any gene: 6. The CDR3 is made up of 15 amino acids. CDR3 region: CASSIPTSGRAEQFF. The CDR3 DNA sequence: TGTGCCAGCAGTATACCGACTAGCGGGAGGGCTGAGCAGTTCTTC.

This clonotype was found many times. The chain employs TRBV27 and TRBJ1-6; no clear D gene. CDR1 and CDR2 (germline): MNHEY, SMNVEV (reference sequence). This CDR3 comprises 13 residues. V was pared by 3 bases and J by 11 bases, with 11 bases between. The CDR3 protein is CASSFGQVAPLHF. The CDR3, as DNA: TGTGCCAGCAGTTTTGGGCAAGTCGCACCCCTCCACTTT.

This clonotype appeared many times. The chain combines TRBV30 with TRBJ1-5, with D possibly TRBD1 on 6 matching bases. The germline CDR1 and CDR2 sequences are GTSNPN and SVGIG (reference sequence). The length of the CDR3 is 12 residues. Trimming removed 4 bases at V and 5 bases at J, with 9 bases between. Here the CDR3 DNA reads TGTGCCTGGAAGAAGGGGGATCAGCCCCAGCATTTT. It is translated as CAWKKGDQPQHF. Using reference TRBV30 and TRBJ1-5 for the parts outside the CDR3, the full variable domain is SQTIHQWPATLVQPVGSPLSLECTVEGTSNPNLYWYRQAAGRGLQLLFYSVGIGQISSEVPQNLSASRPQDRQFILSSKKLLLSDSGFYLCAWKKGDQPQHFGDGTRLSIL.

This clonotype has only a few counts. A much bigger clone sits one base away, suggesting this may be a read error. V gene TRBV3-1 combines with J gene TRBJ2-1; D unclear. Trimming pared 1 base from V and 0 bases from J, leaving 7 bases between. This CDR3 is 15 amino acids long. Per germline, CDR1 LGHDT and CDR2 YNNKEL (reference sequence). CDR3 sequence reads: CASSQGPDSYNEQFF. CDR3 in DNA: TGTGCCAGCAGCCAAGGCCCGGACTCCTACAATGAGCAGTTCTTC.

Concerning this clonotype: This may be a read error: a much more frequent sequence differs by one nucleotide. This chain connects TRBV11-3 to TRBJ2-7; D could derive from TRBD1 or TRBD2 (5 bases each). The CDR3 length is 14 residues. V was shortened by 8 bases and J by 2 bases, with 16 bases between the two germline ends. Germline CDR1 and CDR2: SGHNT and YENEEA. This CDR3 reads CASGSRENAYEQYF. CDR3 DNA: TGTGCCAGCGGAAGCAGGGAGAACGCCTACGAGCAGTACTTC.

This clonotype was seen repeatedly, ten times or more. J is TRBJ2-1 and V is TRBV12-3 or TRBV12-4; the match to TRBD2 covers 10 bases. V was clipped by 4 bases and J by 8 bases; unmatched bases: 8. CDR3 length: 15 amino acids. The CDR3 is CASSSTSGTLDEQFF. The CDR3 DNA is TGTGCCAGCAGTTCCACTAGCGGGACGTTGGATGAGCAGTTCTTC.

This chain links TRBV7-2 with TRBJ2-2, with D hard to call. CDR1 is SGHTA and CDR2 is FQGNSA in the germline V gene. This CDR3 is 13 amino acids long. In nucleotides, the CDR3 is TGTGCGAGCCGGCTCTTTAACACCGGGGAGCTGTTTTTT. It is translated as CASRLFNTGELFF. Looking up the rest from reference TRBV7-2 and TRBJ2-2 gives the full variable domain: GAGVSQSPSNKVTEKGKDVELRCDPISGHTALYWYRQSLGQGLEFLIYFQGNSAPDKSGLPSDRFSAERTGGSVSTLTIQRTQQEDSAVYLCASRLFNTGELFFGEGSRLTVL.